A selection of T cell receptor beta chains follows, all from one sample in a study of cytomegalovirus exposure and HLA in healthy donors. Libraries were prepared by immunoSEQ multiplex PCR; TCRdb keeps only in-frame clonotypes and omits some of them. Of some 85,000 clones in the sample, 60% to 85% are singletons; the top ten hold 5.9%. Sequenced input: PBMCs. These receptors originate from a man younger than 35 in good health and CMV-seropositive. CDR3s include the opening cysteine and the closing phenylalanine or tryptophan. A D gene is named only where the DNA matches it firmly. The listing skips clone size in some rows; elsewhere it reads once, few, many or a size class.

clone_size	v_call	j_call	d_call	cdr3_nt	cdr3_aa
-	TRBV10-1	TRBJ1-4	-	TGCGCCAGCAGGCAGTTGAGGTCAACTAATGAAAAACTGTTTTTT	CASRQLRSTNEKLFF
-	TRBV5-1	TRBJ1-2	TRBD1	TGCGCCAGCAGCTTGGCGGCAGGGGGTTTGCATGGCTACACCTTC	CASSLAAGGLHGYTF
-	TRBV28	TRBJ1-2	TRBD1	TGTGCCAGCAGACGCGATATCGGACAGGGGAGCCGCTATGGCTACACCTTC	CASRRDIGQGSRYGYTF
-	TRBV29-1	TRBJ2-1	TRBD2	TGCAGCGTTGAAGGTAGGGCTAGCGGGAGCTACAATGAGCAGTTCTTC	CSVEGRASGSYNEQFF
-	TRBV29-1	TRBJ1-1	-	TGCAGCGTTGCTCCGGACAGCCGACTTGACCGGAAAGCTTTCTTT	CSVAPDSRLDRKAFF
-	TRBV7-8	TRBJ1-1	-	TGTGCCAGCAGCTTAACAGGGAACACTGAAGCTTTCTTT	CASSLTGNTEAFF
-	TRBV29-1	TRBJ1-2	-	TGCAGCGCCGCTCGGTCCCAGGGTAGGGGCTACACCTTC	CSAARSQGRGYTF
-	TRBV14	TRBJ2-7	-	TGTGCCAGCAGCCTCAGGACAGTCTCCTACGAGCAGTACTTC	CASSLRTVSYEQYF
few	TRBV11-2	TRBJ2-7	TRBD2	TGTGCCAGCAGGACCTCCGGGACTAGCGTGTACGAGCAGTACTTC	CASRTSGTSVYEQYF
-	TRBV9	TRBJ2-5	TRBD1	TGTGCCAGCAGCGTAACAGGGGGCTGGGAGACCCAGTACTTC	CASSVTGGWETQYF
once	TRBV5-1	TRBJ2-1	TRBD2	TGCGCCAGCAGCCCCCCCGCGACTAGCGGCTCCTACAATGAGCAGTTCTTC	CASSPPATSGSYNEQFF
-	TRBV6-5	TRBJ1-1	-	TGTGCCAGCAGCCGACCCGGAGAGAACACTGAAGCTTTCTTT	CASSRPGENTEAFF
few	TRBV7-9	TRBJ2-3	-	TGTGCCAGCAGCTTCGACCGGGTCGCAGATACGCAGTATTTT	CASSFDRVADTQYF
-	TRBV7-2	TRBJ2-6	TRBD2	TGTGCCAGCAGCTTAGAGTCGGGAGGTGGGGCCAACGTCCTGACTTTC	CASSLESGGGANVLTF
-	TRBV28	TRBJ2-1	-	TGTGCCAGCAGTTACCATGCGGATGGCCTGGGCAATGAGCAGTTCTTC	CASSYHADGLGNEQFF
-	TRBV6-5	TRBJ2-7	-	TGTGCCAGCAGTTACTCTCCACAGGTTTACGAGCAGTACTTC	CASSYSPQVYEQYF
-	TRBV4-2	TRBJ2-7	TRBD2	TGTGCCAGCAGCCCGGGACTAGCGGAAACCCTATTCAAGCAGTACTTC	CASSPGLAETLFKQYF
once	TRBV7-7	TRBJ2-3	-	TGTGCTAGCAGCTTAATCGGGAGTGCAGATACGCAGTATTTT	CASSLIGSADTQYF
-	TRBV6-5	TRBJ2-7	TRBD2	TGTGCCAGTCATACTAGCGGTACCTACGAGCAGTACTTC	CASHTSGTYEQYF
-	TRBV28	TRBJ1-1	-	TGTGCCAGCAGTTTAGTAGAGGGAGAGAATGGGGCTTTCTTT	CASSLVEGENGAFF
-	TRBV4-1	TRBJ2-6	-	TGCGCCAGCAGCCAAGATTTTGGGCCTGGTACTGGGGCCAACGTCCTGACTTTC	CASSQDFGPGTGANVLTF
-	TRBV14	TRBJ1-5	TRBD1	TGTGCCAGCAGCCAGGATTGGACAGGCAGCGGCCAGCCCCAGCATTTT	CASSQDWTGSGQPQHF
-	TRBV5-4	TRBJ1-1	-	TGTGCCAGCAGCTTGGGTGGGGCTTCCTTAATGAACACTGAAGCTTTCTTT	CASSLGGASLMNTEAFF
-	TRBV6-5	TRBJ2-7	-	TGTGCCAGCAGTTACTCCCAAGGCGCAGGGAGGTCGCAGTACTTC	CASSYSQGAGRSQYF
-	TRBV21-1	TRBJ2-7	-	TGTGCCAGCAGCAAACTCTACAGGGCTCCCCAATACGAGCAGTACTTC	CASSKLYRAPQYEQYF
few	TRBV6-1	TRBJ2-2	-	TGTGCCAGCAGTGAAAGGAGGGACGGGGAGCTGTTTTTT	CASSERRDGELFF
-	TRBV10-3	TRBJ1-5	-	TGTGCCATCAGTGAATCGGGGGGCAATCAGCCCCAGCATTTT	CAISESGGNQPQHF
-	TRBV7-9	TRBJ1-2	-	TGTGCCAGCAGCTTAGGACAGGATACTTTCTATGGCTACACCTTC	CASSLGQDTFYGYTF
few	TRBV6-5	TRBJ1-1	-	TGTGCCAGCAGTTATTTGGGAGGAGGGACTGAAGCTTTCTTT	CASSYLGGGTEAFF
-	TRBV9	TRBJ1-2	TRBD1	TGTGCCAGCAGCGTGCTAGGACAGGGATATGGCTACACCTTC	CASSVLGQGYGYTF
few	TRBV4-1	TRBJ2-7	-	TGCGCCAGCAGCCAAGTTGAGAATAGATTGCACGAGCAGTACTTC	CASSQVENRLHEQYF
-	TRBV6-4	TRBJ2-1	TRBD2	TGTGCCAGCAGTCGGGACTACGACAATGAGCAGTTCTTC	CASSRDYDNEQFF
few	TRBV6-1	TRBJ1-4	TRBD1	TGTGCCAGCAGTGGCATAAGTGGGGACAGGGGTATGGCTGGGAATGAAAAACTGTTTTTT	CASSGISGDRGMAGNEKLFF
-	TRBV7-6	TRBJ2-7	-	TGTGCCAGCAGCTACCGGGACTCCTACGAGCAGTACTTC	CASSYRDSYEQYF
-	TRBV18	TRBJ2-3	-	TGTGCCAGCTCACGATACAGGGGCACAGATACGCAGTATTTT	CASSRYRGTDTQYF
-	TRBV6-5	TRBJ2-7	TRBD1	TGTGCCAGCAGCTCCGGACAGGTTACTGTGCAGTACTTC	CASSSGQVTVQYF
few	TRBV10-2	TRBJ1-3	TRBD1	TGCGCCAGCAGTGGGCTCCGGGACAGGGGGCGAAAGGGGTTTGGAAACACCATATATTTT	CASSGLRDRGRKGFGNTIYF
once	TRBV29-1	TRBJ1-2	-	TGCAGCGTTGGGACGGACCTTGGGGAGGGCTATGGCTACACCTTC	CSVGTDLGEGYGYTF
once	TRBV6-5	TRBJ2-7	TRBD2	TGTGCCAGCAGGGGGTGGGGAGGGATCCAGTACTTC	CASRGWGGIQYF
-	TRBV19	TRBJ1-5	TRBD1	TGTGCCAGTAGTACGGGACAGGGATGGCAGCCCCAGCATTTT	CASSTGQGWQPQHF
-	TRBV6-5	TRBJ2-1	-	TGTGCCAGCAAAAGGGACCTAGCGTACAATGAGCAGTTCTTC	CASKRDLAYNEQFF
-	TRBV7-8	TRBJ1-2	-	TGTGCCAGCAGCTTAGGGGGCTCTAACTATGGCTACACCTTC	CASSLGGSNYGYTF
-	TRBV10-3	TRBJ2-1	TRBD2	TGTGCCACGAGCGGGGAGACGGTAAATGAGCAGTTCTTC	CATSGETVNEQFF
-	TRBV6-1	TRBJ2-7	TRBD2	TGTGCCAGCAGTGACGGGGCGGGAGTTAGAGAGTACTTC	CASSDGAGVREYF
-	TRBV2	TRBJ2-1	TRBD2	TGTGCCAGCATTCGGACTAGCGGGAGCTACAATGAGCAGTTCTTC	CASIRTSGSYNEQFF